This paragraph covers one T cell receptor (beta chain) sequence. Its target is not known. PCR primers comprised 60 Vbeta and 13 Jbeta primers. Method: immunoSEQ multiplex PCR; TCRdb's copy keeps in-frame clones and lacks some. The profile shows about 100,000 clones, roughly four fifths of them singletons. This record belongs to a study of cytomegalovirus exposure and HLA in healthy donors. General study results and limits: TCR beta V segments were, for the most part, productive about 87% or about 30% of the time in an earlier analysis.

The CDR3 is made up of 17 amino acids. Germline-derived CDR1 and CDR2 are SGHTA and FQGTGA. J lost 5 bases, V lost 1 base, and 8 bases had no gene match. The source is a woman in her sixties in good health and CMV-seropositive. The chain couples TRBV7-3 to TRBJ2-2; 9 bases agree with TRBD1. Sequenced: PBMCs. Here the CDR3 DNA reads TGTGCCAGCAGCTTAATCATGGGACAGGGTGGTACCGGGGAGCTGTTTTTT. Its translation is CASSLIMGQGGTGELFF.